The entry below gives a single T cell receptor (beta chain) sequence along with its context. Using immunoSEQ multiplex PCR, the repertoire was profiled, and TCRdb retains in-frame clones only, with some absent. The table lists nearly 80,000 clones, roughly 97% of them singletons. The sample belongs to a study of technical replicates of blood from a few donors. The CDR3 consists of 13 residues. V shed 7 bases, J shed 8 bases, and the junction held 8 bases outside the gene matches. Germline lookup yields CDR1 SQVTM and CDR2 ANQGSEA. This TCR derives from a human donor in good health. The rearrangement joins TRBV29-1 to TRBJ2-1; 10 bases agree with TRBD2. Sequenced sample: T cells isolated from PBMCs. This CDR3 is CSDSSGSRYEQFF. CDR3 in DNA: TGCAGCGACTCTAGCGGGAGCCGATATGAGCAGTTCTTC.